This TCR beta chain was recorded in a study of shared clonotypes between healthy human individuals. The wider study: The plates for each donor numbered three CD4 naive, three CD4 memory, two CD8 naive and one CD8 memory. Findings and limits, study-wide: Depth was large, yet rarefaction showed that sorted-subset sequencing was incomplete. Donor scarcity curtailed the genetic and exposure-history diversity represented herein.

Worth noting for this clone: The antigen is unknown.

Germline loops: CDR1 MNHEY, CDR2 SVGAGI. With 6 bases removed from V and 4 bases from J, the gap between germline ends came to 16 bases. This CDR3 spans 15 amino acids. Cells designated naive CD8 were CD45RO-negative and were positively selected for CCR7, with terminally differentiated effector memory CD45RA+ cells excluded. Sequencing was performed with immunoSEQ multiplex PCR; in TCRdb, only in-frame clones are kept and a portion is missing. This sample has 450,000 to 700,000 clones; around 95% occur once, and the top ten carry less than 0.13%. The chain carries TRBV6-5 and TRBJ2-1; tentatively, D is TRBD2 (6 bases). This clonotype originated in a woman aged 25 to 39 in good health. Sequencing was performed on naive CD8+ T cells sorted from blood. The CDR3 spells CASRITGTEYNEQFF. The CDR3 DNA follows: TGTGCCAGCAGGATAACCGGGACTGAGTACAATGAGCAGTTCTTC.